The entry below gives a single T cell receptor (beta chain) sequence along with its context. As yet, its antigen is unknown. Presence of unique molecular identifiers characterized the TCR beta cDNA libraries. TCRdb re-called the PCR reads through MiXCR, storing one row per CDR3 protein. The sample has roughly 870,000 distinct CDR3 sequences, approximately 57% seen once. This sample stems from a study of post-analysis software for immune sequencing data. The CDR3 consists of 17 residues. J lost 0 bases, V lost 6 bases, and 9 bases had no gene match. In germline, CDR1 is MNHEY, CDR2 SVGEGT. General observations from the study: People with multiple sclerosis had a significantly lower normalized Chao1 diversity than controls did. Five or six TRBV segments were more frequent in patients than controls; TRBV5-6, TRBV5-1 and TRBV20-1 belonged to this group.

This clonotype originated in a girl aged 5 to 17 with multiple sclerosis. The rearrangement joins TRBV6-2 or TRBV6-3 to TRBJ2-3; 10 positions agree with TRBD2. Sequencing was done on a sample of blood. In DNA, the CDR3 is TGTGCCAGCAGCCCCCGGACTAGCGGCACCAGCACAGATACGCAGTATTTT. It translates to CASSPRTSGTSTDTQYF.